This T cell receptor beta chain was profiled in a study of T cell responses to AZD1222 COVID-19 vaccine (dated by TCRdb to the early 2020s). With respect to the entire study: A total of 233 trial participants underwent TCR sequencing, of whom some 210 received two doses of AZD1222 and roughly 25 received two doses of the MenACWY control vaccine. Trial participants were enrolled by age into 18-55, 56-69 and 70-plus year subgroups, with around 150, 28 and 57 TCR-sequenced participants respectively. On the study overall, not on this receptor specifically: A significant rise in spike-specific TCR breadth and depth was observed after two AZD1222 doses relative to day 0 and relative to MenACWY recipients. No day 14 peak-response samples were available, so repertoires were characterized only after the peak T cell response. Most participants were white British and females outnumbered males, and the authors suggested that clonal diversity may have been underestimated. Conclusions about previously exposed vaccinees are limited because only five to seven AZD1222 recipients were SARS-CoV-2 seropositive at baseline. The 56-69-year group was small, and its depth increase did not reach significance, likely because of low power. Nearly half of unique spike-specific TCRs reportedly recognized epitopes outside regions mutated in the B.1.351 and B.1.1.7 variants. CD4 TCRs associated with the vaccine covered the entire spike protein, and the dominant responses were in regions 160-218 and 743-854.

The CDR3 regions of human TCRbeta chains were analyzed by immunosequencing. Per the original workflow: TCRs in the repertoires were compared against a reference library of SARS-CoV-2-specific TCRs that had been generated with the MIRA antigen-specificity platform. Breadth meant the fraction of unique TCRs that were SARS-CoV-2-associated, whereas depth meant the fraction of total T cells that were SARS-CoV-2-associated. Using the MIRA data, each spike-specific TCR was assigned both to the spike region to which the TCR was reactive and to a CD4 or CD8 class. Log10-transformed breadth and depth values were compared by one-way ANOVA with Sidak's multiple comparisons tests. The table was pulled from immuneACCESS by TCRdb, which kept in-frame rearrangements only. Such tables lose some clones; where checked, under half of the loss comes from unresolved V genes, and the rest has no known cause. D and trimming come from the DNA, and the V and J calls and clone size come from that table. In all, the sample holds about 140,000 clones, and 91% of those were seen once. The ten biggest clones cover 6.5% to 8% of the sample.

Spanning cysteine to phenylalanine, the CDR3 consists of 13 amino acids. Of all the DNA, just the CDR3 is kept, 39 bases in frame from base 1. The V and J ends are trimmed by 0 bases and 8 bases, leaving 8 bases between them. Looking up the germline V gene (reference sequence) yields CDR1 SEHNR and CDR2 FQNEAQ. This sample's time point label indicates: about 28 days (+/-7) after the second vaccine dose. What this sample's treatment or condition label stands for: meningococcal conjugate vaccine given as trial control. Vaccinee samples were obtained from the UK trials COV001 and COV002, which included a single-blind randomized controlled phase 2/3 trial of AZD1222 (ChAdOx1 nCoV-19) in healthy adults. For TCRbeta chain sequencing, PBMC samples were collected from trial participants at day 0 and at day 28 after the second dose. This clone was recorded once. Its antigen target is currently unknown. Qualities for individual bases were not recorded, and no much larger clone is one base off.

Sequences were derived from peripheral blood, sampled 28 days after the second dose of the MenACWY control vaccine. This TCR was recovered from an adult who received the MenACWY meningococcal vaccine as a control. This chain is built from TRBV7-9 and TRBJ2-1, with the D gene not confidently named. At the DNA level, the sequence is TGTGCCAGCAGCTTAGCACCGGTTGATGAGCAGTTCTTC. It encodes CASSLAPVDEQFF.